The entry that follows covers one TCR beta chain sequence. Antigen unknown. The data derive from a study of radiotherapy plus CTLA-4 blockade in lung cancer. There are 18 residues in the CDR3. Study findings and constraints: Peripheral blood showed expansion of tumor-derived TCR clones after radiotherapy and ipilimumab.

The repertoire was sequenced with immunoSEQ multiplex PCR; TCRdb's copy has only in-frame clones and lacks some. The data contain 53,000 or so clones, 88% of them singletons. Chemo-refractory metastatic non-small-cell lung cancer patients underwent focal radiation alongside CTLA-4 blockade with ipilimumab. The chain carries TRBV21-1 and TRBJ2-6; the table calls TRBD2, which could not be checked here. TRBV21-1 is tagged as a pseudogene. This TCR came from a human donor with non-small cell lung cancer whose response to radiotherapy plus ipilimumab could not be evaluated. The input for sequencing was peripheral blood, taken from a patient treated with radiotherapy plus ipilimumab. The CDR3 here is CASSKSSVPRSGANVLTF. CDR3 bases: TGTGCCAGCAGCAAGTCTTCTGTCCCCCGCTCTGGGGCCAACGTCCTGACTTTC.